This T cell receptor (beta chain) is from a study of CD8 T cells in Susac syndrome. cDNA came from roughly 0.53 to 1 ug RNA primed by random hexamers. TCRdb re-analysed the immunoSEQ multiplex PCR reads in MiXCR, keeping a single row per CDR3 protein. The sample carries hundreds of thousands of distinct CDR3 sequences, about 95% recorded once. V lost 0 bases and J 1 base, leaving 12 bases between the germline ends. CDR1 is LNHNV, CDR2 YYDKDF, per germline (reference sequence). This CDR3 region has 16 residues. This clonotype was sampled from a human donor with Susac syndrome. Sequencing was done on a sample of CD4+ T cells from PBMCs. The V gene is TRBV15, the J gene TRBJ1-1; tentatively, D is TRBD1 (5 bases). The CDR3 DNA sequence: TGTGCCACCAGCAGAGATCCAGGGTCGGCGAACACTGAAGCTTTCTTT. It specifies CATSRDPGSANTEAFF.